A selection of T cell receptor beta chains follows, all from one sample in a study of regulatory T cells in long-lasting Graves disease. TCRdb re-called the multiplex PCR reads through MiXCR, storing one row per CDR3 protein. The data hold more than 300,000 distinct CDR3 sequences, with around 20% observed a single time. Sequenced material: peripheral blood mononuclear cells (PBMCs), taken when the disease was refractory, from a patient treated with antithyroid drugs. The receptor source for this set is a female donor with Graves disease. CDR3s include the opening cysteine and the closing phenylalanine or tryptophan. D genes are given only for firm matches. Rows may omit the clone size; those that give it use once, few, many or a size class.

j_call: TRBJ1-1
d_call: .
cdr3_length: 16
v_call: TRBV6-5
clone_size: many
cdr3_aa: CASSYFGRKMNTEAFF
cdr3_nt: TGTGCCAGCAGTTACTTCGGCAGAAAAATGAACACTGAAGCTTTCTTT

j_call: TRBJ1-2
d_call: .
cdr3_length: 13
v_call: TRBV2
clone_size: many
cdr3_aa: CASSGQGFDGYTF
cdr3_nt: TGTGCCAGCAGTGGCCAGGGGTTCGATGGCTACACCTTC

j_call: TRBJ2-7
d_call: .
cdr3_length: 13
v_call: TRBV5-6
clone_size: many
cdr3_aa: CASVPRMGGEQYF
cdr3_nt: TGTGCCAGCGTACCAAGGATGGGAGGCGAGCAGTACTTC

j_call: TRBJ1-1
d_call: .
cdr3_length: 16
v_call: TRBV10-3
clone_size: many
cdr3_aa: CAISALVGPMNTEAFF
cdr3_nt: TGTGCCATCAGTGCATTGGTAGGGCCCATGAACACTGAAGCTTTCTTT

j_call: TRBJ2-6
d_call: .
cdr3_length: 14
v_call: TRBV30
clone_size: few
cdr3_aa: CAWSIPRGANVLTF
cdr3_nt: TGTGCCTGGAGTATACCCAGAGGGGCCAACGTCCTGACTTTC

j_call: TRBJ1-2
d_call: TRBD1
cdr3_length: 16
v_call: TRBV18
clone_size: .
cdr3_aa: CASSPGQEALWYGYTF
cdr3_nt: TGTGCCAGCTCACCGGGACAGGAGGCGCTCTGGTATGGCTACACCTTC

j_call: TRBJ1-2
d_call: TRBD1
cdr3_length: 13
v_call: TRBV6-1
clone_size: .
cdr3_aa: CASRPDRAGGYTF
cdr3_nt: TGTGCCAGCAGACCAGACAGGGCAGGTGGCTACACCTTC

j_call: TRBJ1-5
d_call: .
cdr3_length: 16
v_call: TRBV20-1
clone_size: .
cdr3_aa: CSAGGLWGLDNQPQHF
cdr3_nt: TGCAGTGCTGGAGGTTTGTGGGGACTTGACAATCAGCCCCAGCATTTT

j_call: TRBJ2-5
d_call: .
cdr3_length: 14
v_call: TRBV28
clone_size: many
cdr3_aa: CASETRYIPETQYF
cdr3_nt: TGTGCCAGCGAAACCCGGTACATCCCAGAGACCCAGTACTTC

j_call: TRBJ1-4
d_call: .
cdr3_length: 15
v_call: TRBV7-9
clone_size: few
cdr3_aa: CASSDVVATNEKLFF
cdr3_nt: TGTGCCAGCAGCGATGTAGTTGCAACTAATGAAAAACTGTTTTTT

j_call: TRBJ2-7
d_call: .
cdr3_length: 13
v_call: TRBV11-2
clone_size: many
cdr3_aa: CASSLDLGQKEYF
cdr3_nt: TGTGCCAGCAGCTTAGACCTGGGCCAAAAGGAGTACTTC

j_call: TRBJ2-1
d_call: .
cdr3_length: 15
v_call: TRBV2
clone_size: .
cdr3_aa: CASRPGTSTYNEQFF
cdr3_nt: TGTGCCAGCAGGCCTGGGACTTCTACCTACAATGAGCAGTTCTTC

j_call: TRBJ1-2
d_call: TRBD1
cdr3_length: 15
v_call: TRBV2
clone_size: many
cdr3_aa: CASSFPPGQSYGYTF
cdr3_nt: TGTGCCAGTTCCTTCCCTCCGGGACAGTCCTATGGCTACACCTTC

j_call: TRBJ1-2
d_call: .
cdr3_length: 15
v_call: TRBV3-1
clone_size: .
cdr3_aa: CASSQHVGSNYGYTF
cdr3_nt: TGTGCCAGCAGCCAACACGTGGGGTCTAACTATGGCTACACCTTC

j_call: TRBJ2-1
d_call: .
cdr3_length: 16
v_call: TRBV2
clone_size: many
cdr3_aa: CASSVIGILSYNEQFF
cdr3_nt: TGTGCCAGCAGTGTGATTGGTATACTCTCCTACAATGAGCAGTTCTTC

j_call: TRBJ1-2
d_call: .
cdr3_length: 14
v_call: TRBV24-1
clone_size: few
cdr3_aa: CATSATGPDYGYTF
cdr3_nt: TGTGCCACCAGCGCGACAGGACCAGACTATGGCTACACCTTC

j_call: TRBJ1-1
d_call: TRBD1
cdr3_length: 13
v_call: TRBV30
clone_size: few
cdr3_aa: CAWISRGLIEAFF
cdr3_nt: TGTGCCTGGATCAGCAGGGGGCTTATAGAAGCTTTCTTT

j_call: TRBJ2-7
d_call: .
cdr3_length: 14
v_call: TRBV5-6
clone_size: many
cdr3_aa: CASSLGGASYEQYF
cdr3_nt: TGTGCCAGCAGCTTGGGCGGCGCGTCCTACGAGCAGTACTTC

j_call: TRBJ1-3
d_call: TRBD1
cdr3_length: 14
v_call: TRBV20-1
clone_size: .
cdr3_aa: CSAAGTGAGNTIYF
cdr3_nt: TGCAGTGCTGCCGGTACAGGGGCTGGAAACACCATATATTTT

j_call: TRBJ1-6
d_call: .
cdr3_length: 15
v_call: TRBV5-1
clone_size: few
cdr3_aa: CASSLNRGQDSPLHF
cdr3_nt: TGCGCCAGCAGCTTAAATAGGGGTCAGGATTCACCCCTCCACTTT

j_call: TRBJ1-1
d_call: .
cdr3_length: 13
v_call: TRBV6-5
clone_size: many
cdr3_aa: CASSYVSDTEAFF
cdr3_nt: TGTGCCAGCAGTTACGTCAGTGACACTGAAGCTTTCTTT

j_call: TRBJ2-6
d_call: .
cdr3_length: 14
v_call: TRBV11-1
clone_size: many
cdr3_aa: CASMGETGANVLTF
cdr3_nt: TGTGCCAGCATGGGGGAAACTGGGGCCAACGTCCTGACTTTC

j_call: TRBJ2-7
d_call: TRBD2
cdr3_length: 16
v_call: TRBV6-2/TRBV6-3
clone_size: few
cdr3_aa: CASSSRLAGVWYEQYF
cdr3_nt: TGTGCCAGCAGTTCAAGACTAGCGGGAGTTTGGTACGAGCAGTACTTC

j_call: TRBJ2-7
d_call: .
cdr3_length: 14
v_call: TRBV12-3/TRBV12-4
clone_size: many
cdr3_aa: CASSLGRSGYEQYF
cdr3_nt: TGTGCCAGCAGTTTAGGTAGGTCTGGCTACGAGCAGTACTTC

j_call: TRBJ2-5
d_call: TRBD1
cdr3_length: 15
v_call: TRBV6-2/TRBV6-3
clone_size: many
cdr3_aa: CASTDLTGSSETQYF
cdr3_nt: TGTGCCAGCACCGATTTGACAGGGTCTTCGGAGACCCAGTACTTC

j_call: TRBJ1-1
d_call: TRBD1
cdr3_length: 13
v_call: TRBV29-1
clone_size: .
cdr3_aa: CSLTGTGLTEAFF
cdr3_nt: TGCAGCCTGACCGGGACAGGGCTAACTGAAGCTTTCTTT

j_call: TRBJ2-6
d_call: .
cdr3_length: 21
v_call: TRBV28
clone_size: .
cdr3_aa: CASSRTPIYGTPGGGANVLTF
cdr3_nt: TGTGCCAGCAGCAGAACCCCAATATATGGTACCCCCGGTGGGGGGGCCAACGTCCTGACTTTC

j_call: TRBJ1-5
d_call: TRBD1
cdr3_length: 17
v_call: TRBV28
clone_size: many
cdr3_aa: CASSLNRGRGGVTPQHF
cdr3_nt: TGTGCCAGCAGTTTAAACAGGGGCCGAGGGGGGGTTACCCCCCAGCATTTT

j_call: TRBJ1-1
d_call: .
cdr3_length: 15
v_call: TRBV3-1
clone_size: few
cdr3_aa: CASSQALGLNTEAFF
cdr3_nt: TGTGCCAGCAGCCAAGCTTTAGGACTGAACACTGAAGCTTTCTTT